This T cell receptor beta chain originates from a study of identical twins. From the 5' RACE reads, TCRdb called clonotypes with MiXCR, one entry per CDR3 protein. The repertoire has around 1.7 million distinct CDR3 sequences, around 33% of them found once; the top ten carry about 0.27%. This clonotype was seen only a few times. V was pared by 6 bases and J by 4 bases, with 8 bases of the junction left unmatched. CDR3 size: 16 residues. CDR1 is MNHEY and CDR2 is SVGEGT in the germline V gene. The J gene is TRBJ2-1, the V gene TRBV6-2 or TRBV6-3, with 11 bases that match TRBD2. The sequenced sample was cord blood. This sequence was found in a newborn girl in good health. The CDR3: CASSTRGTSGYNEQFF. The CDR3 nucleotides are TGTGCCAGCAGCACCAGGGGGACTAGCGGATACAATGAGCAGTTCTTC.